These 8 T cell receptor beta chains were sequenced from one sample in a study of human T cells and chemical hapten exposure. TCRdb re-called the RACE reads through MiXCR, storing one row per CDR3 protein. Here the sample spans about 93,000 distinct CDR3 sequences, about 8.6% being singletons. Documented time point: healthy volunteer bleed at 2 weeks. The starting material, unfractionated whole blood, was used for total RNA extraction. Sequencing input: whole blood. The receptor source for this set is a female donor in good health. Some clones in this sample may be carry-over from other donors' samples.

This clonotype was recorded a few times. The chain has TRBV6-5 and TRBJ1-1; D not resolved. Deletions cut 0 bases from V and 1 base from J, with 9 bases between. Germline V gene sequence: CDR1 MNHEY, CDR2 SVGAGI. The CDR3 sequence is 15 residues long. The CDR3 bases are TGTGCCAGCAGTTACTCGGTCAGTGAGAACACTGAAGCTTTCTTT. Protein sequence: CASSYSVSENTEAFF.

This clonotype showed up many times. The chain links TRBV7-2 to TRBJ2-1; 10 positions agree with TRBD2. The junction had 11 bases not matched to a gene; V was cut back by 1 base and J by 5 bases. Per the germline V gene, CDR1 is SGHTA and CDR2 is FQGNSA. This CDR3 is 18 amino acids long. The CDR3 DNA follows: TGTGCCAGCAGCTTAGTCGGGCTAGCGGGAGATCAGAACAATGAGCAGTTCTTC. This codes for CASSLVGLAGDQNNEQFF.

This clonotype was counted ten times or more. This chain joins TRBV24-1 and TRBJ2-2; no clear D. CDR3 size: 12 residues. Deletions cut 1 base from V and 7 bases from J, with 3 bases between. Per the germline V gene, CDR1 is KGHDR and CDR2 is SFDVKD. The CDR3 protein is CATSDFGGELFF. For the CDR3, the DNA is TGTGCCACCAGTGATTTCGGCGGGGAGCTGTTTTTT.

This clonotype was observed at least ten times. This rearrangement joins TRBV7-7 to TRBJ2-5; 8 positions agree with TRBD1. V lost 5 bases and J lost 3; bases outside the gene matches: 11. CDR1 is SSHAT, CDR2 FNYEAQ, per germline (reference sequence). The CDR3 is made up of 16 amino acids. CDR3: CASSPWTGIDEETQYF. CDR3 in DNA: TGTGCCAGCAGCCCATGGACAGGGATCGATGAAGAGACCCAGTACTTC.

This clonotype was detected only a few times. CDR3 sequence (DNA): TGTGCCAGCAGCTTAGCCGCCGGAGATACGCAGTATTTT. It codes for CASSLAAGDTQYF. This chain joins TRBV11-1 and TRBJ2-3; D unclear. Trimming removed 0 bases at V and 5 bases at J, with 6 bases between. Germline CDR1 is SGHAT and CDR2 is FQDESV (reference sequence). The CDR3 is 13 residues long.

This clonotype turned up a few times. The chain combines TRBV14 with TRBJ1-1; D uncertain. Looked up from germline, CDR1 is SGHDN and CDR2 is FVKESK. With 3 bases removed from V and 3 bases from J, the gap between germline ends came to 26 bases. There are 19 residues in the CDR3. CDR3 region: CASSHVISFTGGKDTEAFF. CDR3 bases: TGTGCCAGCAGCCACGTTATTTCTTTTACGGGAGGGAAGGACACTGAAGCTTTCTTT.

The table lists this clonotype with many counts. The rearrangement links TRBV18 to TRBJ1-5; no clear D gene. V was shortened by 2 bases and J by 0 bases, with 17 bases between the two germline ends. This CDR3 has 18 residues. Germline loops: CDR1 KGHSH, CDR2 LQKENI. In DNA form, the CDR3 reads TGTGCCAGCTCACCAGGCAGGAAATCTACGGGTAGCAATCAGCCCCAGCATTTT. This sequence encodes CASSPGRKSTGSNQPQHF.

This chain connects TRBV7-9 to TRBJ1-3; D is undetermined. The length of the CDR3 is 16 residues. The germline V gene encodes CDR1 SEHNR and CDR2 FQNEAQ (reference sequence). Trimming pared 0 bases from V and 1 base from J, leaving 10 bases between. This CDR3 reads CASSLALGDSGNTIYF. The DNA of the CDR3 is TGTGCCAGCAGCTTAGCGCTTGGAGATTCTGGAAACACCATATATTTT.